This T cell receptor beta chain was found in a study of cytomegalovirus exposure and HLA in healthy donors. Broader study findings: Many donors carried some public TCRs, although rarity characterized most TCR sequences.

Of note for this clone: Its antigen is as yet unknown.

CDR3 length: 14 amino acids. Germline loops: CDR1 SGHRS, CDR2 YFSETQ. V was trimmed by 3 bases and J by 0 bases, leaving 6 bases between them. PCR amplification relied on 60 Vbeta primers (plus 13 Jbeta primers). Clones were sequenced by immunoSEQ multiplex PCR, and TCRdb holds only the in-frame ones, with some missing. The table has 85,000 to 100,000 clones, about 75% seen once; the top ten hold roughly 6.9%. Sample: PBMCs. The chain has TRBV5-1 and TRBJ2-2, with no clear D. The clonotype originates from a man aged 40-55 years in good health and CMV-seropositive. CDR3 sequence: CASSWAANTGELFF. CDR3 sequence (DNA): TGCGCCAGCAGCTGGGCAGCGAACACCGGGGAGCTGTTTTTT.